A single sample is the source of the 10 T cell receptor beta chains below, sequenced in a study of T-cell memory formation after mild COVID-19. TCRdb reanalysed the 5' RACE reads using MiXCR and keeps one entry per CDR3 protein. This sample has under 550,000 distinct CDR3 sequences, with more than 15% found just once. Sequencing used PBMCs or a T cell subset sorted from them (not recorded which). The receptors shown here come from a man between 18 and 35 years old who had mild COVID-19 (a few samples of this study predate the infection). Cell type and time point are not known.

The gene calls are TRBV25-1 and TRBJ1-6, with D maybe TRBD1 (5 bases). The germline V gene encodes CDR1 MGHDK and CDR2 SYGVNS. The CDR3 has 15 residues. V was shortened by 1 base and J by 7 bases, with 11 bases between the two germline ends. Here the CDR3 reads CASSEFRGGNSPLHF. DNA of the CDR3: TGTGCCAGCAGTGAATTTAGGGGCGGCAATTCACCCCTCCACTTT.

The gene calls are TRBV6-5 and TRBJ1-6; D uncertain. Germline lookup yields CDR1 MNHEY and CDR2 SVGAGI. The CDR3 spans 13 residues. Trimming removed 6 bases at V and 8 bases at J, with 11 bases between. Written as DNA, the CDR3 is TGTGCCAGCAGGCCTGGTACGGATTCACCCCTCCACTTT. This translates into CASRPGTDSPLHF.

The chain employs TRBV5-1 and TRBJ1-3; a weak D match, TRBD1 (5 bases). The V gene lost 6 bases and the J gene lost 0 bases, with 16 bases spanning the gap. Germline CDR1 SGHRS, CDR2 YFSETQ. There are 16 residues in the CDR3. In nucleotides, the CDR3 is TGCGCCAGCACCATTGGGGGGATCATCTCTGGAAACACCATATATTTT. Protein product: CASTIGGIISGNTIYF. Looking up the rest from reference TRBV5-1 and TRBJ1-3 gives the full variable domain: KAGVTQTPRYLIKTRGQQVTLSCSPISGHRSVSWYQQTPGQGLQFLFEYFSETQRNKGNFPGRFSGRQFSNSRSEMNVSTLELGDSALYLCASTIGGIISGNTIYFGEGSWLTVV.

This clonotype was picked up a small number of times. The chain couples TRBV6-2 or TRBV6-3 to TRBJ2-3; unclear D gene. Per germline, CDR1 MNHEY and CDR2 SVGEGT. The CDR3 runs to 14 residues. Deletions cut 5 bases from V and 0 bases from J, with 9 bases between. The CDR3 DNA reads TGTGCCAGCAGTGACTGGCATAGCACAGATACGCAGTATTTT. As protein: CASSDWHSTDTQYF.

This clonotype was observed a handful of times. The chain uses TRBV12-3 or TRBV12-4 and TRBJ1-2, with no clear D. This CDR3 is built from 14 residues. V was clipped by 4 bases and J by 0 bases, with 9 bases between them. CDR3 sequence: CASSWGSANYGYTF. The CDR3 nucleotides are TGTGCCAGCAGTTGGGGTTCAGCTAACTATGGCTACACCTTC.

This clonotype was seen a handful of times. The J gene is TRBJ2-3, the V gene TRBV7-9; D is possibly TRBD1 (5 bases). Germline V gene sequence: CDR1 SEHNR, CDR2 FQNEAQ (reference sequence). The CDR3 spans 15 residues. V lost 8 bases to trimming and J lost 5 bases, with 20 bases between them. CDR3 in amino acids: CASLPVVPQGDTQYF. The CDR3 region has the DNA TGTGCCAGCCTACCCGTTGTGCCTCAGGGAGATACGCAGTATTTT.

The CDR3 spells CAWGNGEKLFF. Written as DNA, the CDR3 is TGTGCCTGGGGTAATGGGGAAAAACTGTTTTTT. The chain has TRBV30 and TRBJ1-4; D remains ambiguous. Germline values: CDR1 GTSNPN, CDR2 SVGIG (reference sequence). The CDR3 runs to 11 residues. The V end lost 5 bases, the J end lost 8 bases, and 9 bases lay between the germline ends. The complete variable domain, with remaining parts taken from reference TRBV30 and TRBJ1-4, reads SQTIHQWPATLVQPVGSPLSLECTVEGTSNPNLYWYRQAAGRGLQLLFYSVGIGQISSEVPQNLSASRPQDRQFILSSKKLLLSDSGFYLCAWGNGEKLFFGSGTQLSVL.

CDR3 loop: CASSISGGGNTEAFF. For the CDR3, the DNA is TGTGCCAGCAGCATCTCAGGGGGCGGTAACACTGAAGCTTTCTTT. J is TRBJ1-1 and V is TRBV7-9, with 8 bases that match TRBD1. J lost 2 bases, V lost 5 bases, and 7 bases had no gene match. Germline V lookup: CDR1 SEHNR, CDR2 FQNEAQ (reference sequence). The length of the CDR3 is 15 residues.

CDR3 nucleotide sequence: TGTGCCAGCAGCAAAGTAGGGCTGGCTGAAGCTTTCTTT. Protein sequence: CASSKVGLAEAFF. The gene calls are TRBV21-1 and TRBJ1-1. TRBV21-1 is shown as a pseudogene. The CDR3 loop spans 13 amino acids.

In its sample, this clonotype was seen a few times. The genes are TRBV9 and TRBJ2-1; no firm D call. Trimming left V 0 bases short and J 7 bases short, with 11 bases between. CDR3 size: 14 residues. In germline, CDR1 is SGDLS, CDR2 YYNGEE. The CDR3 bases are TGTGCCAGCAGCGTAGCCCCTGGTGAAAATGAGCAGTTCTTC. Translation: CASSVAPGENEQFF.